This entry lists 10 T cell receptor beta chains sequenced from one sample in a study of T cells in Graves' hyperthyroidism and ophthalmopathy. It was RNA transcripts that yielded the amplified TCR beta CDR3 regions. The TCR CDR3 first-round RT-PCR relied on the HTBI primer set. A single record per CDR3 protein comes from TCRdb applying MiXCR to the multiplex PCR reads. The sample records hundreds of thousands of distinct CDR3 sequences, just under 45% being singletons. The sample consisted of peripheral blood or thyroid tissue (not recorded which). These receptors originate from an adult man with Graves' disease, either hyperthyroidism or ophthalmopathy (not recorded which).

The V call is TRBV19, the J call TRBJ1-1, with no clear D. The V gene's germline CDR1 is LNHDA and CDR2 SQIVND (reference sequence). V gave up 1 base and J gave up 1 base, with 10 bases separating them. The CDR3 totals 15 residues. CDR3 nucleotides: TGTGCCAGTAGTATAGGAGACCTTGGGAACACTGAAGCTTTCTTT. Translating it yields CASSIGDLGNTEAFF.

This clonotype was seen only once. The rearrangement links TRBV20-1 to TRBJ2-1; 7 bases agree with TRBD1. Germline V gene sequence: CDR1 DFQATT, CDR2 SNEGSKA (reference sequence). With V trimmed by 4 bases and J by 8 bases, 2 bases remained unmatched. This CDR3 has 11 residues. The CDR3 spells CSAMTGHEQFF. As DNA, the CDR3 is TGCAGTGCTATGACAGGGCATGAGCAGTTCTTC.

V is TRBV12-3 or TRBV12-4 and J is TRBJ2-6, with a possible D match to TRBD1 (5 bases). The V end was cut by 7 bases, the J end by 0 bases, with 19 bases between. This CDR3 is built from 18 residues. The CDR3 reads CASTLIKGLISGANVLTF. The CDR3 DNA reads as TGTGCCAGCACCCTAATAAAGGGGCTGATCTCTGGGGCCAACGTCCTGACTTTC.

Regarding this clonotype: One end of the junction is discordant with germline, which a read error may explain. The gene calls are TRBV10-3 and TRBJ2-7, with D tentatively TRBD1 (6 bases). The germline gives CDR1 ENHRY, CDR2 SYGVKD. The CDR3 covers 15 residues. The CDR3 spells CAISETGSGTGELYF. Written as DNA, the CDR3 is TGTGCCATCAGTGAGACAGGGTCGGGCACCGGGGAGCTGTACTTC.

This clonotype was seen at least ten times. The chain carries TRBV24-1 and TRBJ1-3, with a tentative D call TRBD1 (6 bases). The V and J ends lost 2 bases and 4 bases respectively, with 8 bases between them. The CDR3 runs to 14 residues. Per the germline V gene, CDR1 is KGHDR and CDR2 is SFDVKD. For the CDR3, the DNA is TGTGCCACCAGTGATTCAGGGGTCGGAAACACCATATATTTT. This codes for CATSDSGVGNTIYF.

This rearrangement joins TRBV2 to TRBJ1-1; a weak D match, TRBD1 (5 bases). The V gene lost 4 bases and the J gene lost 0 bases, with 9 bases spanning the gap. Per the germline V gene, CDR1 is SNHLY and CDR2 is FYNNEI. This CDR3 is 14 amino acids long. CDR3 sequence reads: CASSAGALNTEAFF. The CDR3 DNA is TGTGCCAGCAGTGCCGGGGCCTTGAACACTGAAGCTTTCTTT.

The chain carries TRBV20-1 and TRBJ1-5; 7 bases match TRBD1. The CDR3 extends over 14 amino acids. Germline CDR1 is DFQATT and CDR2 is SNEGSKA (reference sequence). The junction had 4 bases not matched to a gene; V was cut back by 2 bases and J by 3 bases. In DNA form, the CDR3 reads TGCAGTGCTAGAAAGGGGGCGGACAATCAGCCCCAGCATTTT. It translates to CSARKGADNQPQHF.

This rearrangement joins TRBV25-1 to TRBJ1-1; 12 nucleotides align to TRBD1. Germline V gene sequence: CDR1 MGHDK, CDR2 SYGVNS. Trimming cost V 6 bases and J 6 bases; bases outside gene matches: 8. The CDR3 has 15 residues. In nucleotides, the CDR3 is TGTGCCAGCAGCCCCCGGGACAGGGGGCCTGCTGAAGCTTTCTTT. As protein: CASSPRDRGPAEAFF.

This clonotype appeared once. The chain links TRBV7-9 to TRBJ2-7; D is uncertain. Germline assignment: CDR1 SEHNR and CDR2 FQNEAQ (reference sequence). V lost 0 bases and J lost 7, with 10 bases in between. The CDR3 is 13 residues long. The chain's CDR3 is CASSLAPLMEQYF. The CDR3 region has the DNA TGTGCCAGCAGCTTAGCTCCGTTGATGGAGCAGTACTTC.

The J gene is TRBJ2-3, the V gene TRBV24-1; 12 nucleotides match TRBD1. Germline CDR1 and CDR2: KGHDR and SFDVKD. This CDR3 has 18 amino acids. Germline trimming cut 4 bases from V and 10 bases from J; bases unmatched to any gene: 17. The CDR3 nucleotides are TGTGCCACCAGTGACGGGGGGACAGGGGGCGCGACGTCCAATCCGCAGTATTTT. Its translation: CATSDGGTGGATSNPQYF.